This is a list of T cell receptor beta chains from one sample in a study of metastatic and nonmetastatic thyroid tumors. Using MiXCR, TCRdb re-called clones from the PCR reads. The table records approximately 90,000 clones, about 13% of them present only once. Sequences were obtained from blood. Every receptor here comes from a female donor with papillary thyroid cancer or a benign thyroid nodule (not recorded which). Some clones in this sample may be carry-over from other donors' samples. The CDR3 runs from the conserved cysteine through the conserved F or W. D genes are given only for firm matches. Where a row states a size, it is once, few, many or the class of an expanded clone; other rows omit it.

J | size | D | V | DNA | CDR3
TRBJ1-4 | NA | NA | TRBV27 | TGTGCCAGCACTCGTGTCATGGGTTCACGGGGTGAAAAACTGTTTTTT | CASTRVMGSRGEKLFF
TRBJ1-2 | many | NA | TRBV7-2 | TGTGCCAGCAGCCCGAGGCTCAGCTATGGCTACACCTTC | CASSPRLSYGYTF
TRBJ2-5 | NA | NA | TRBV18 | TGTGCCAGCTCACCATCTTTGGCCCAAGAGACCCAGTACTTC | CASSPSLAQETQYF
TRBJ2-1 | many | NA | TRBV11-2 | TGTGCCAGCAGCACACGGACGGGAAAGGAGGACAATGAGCAGTTCTTC | CASSTRTGKEDNEQFF
TRBJ1-6 | many | NA | TRBV20-1 | TGCAGTGCTAGAGCCGGGGGGGCCTCCTATAATTCACCCCTCCACTTT | CSARAGGASYNSPLHF
TRBJ1-5 | many | NA | TRBV19 | TGTGCCAGTAGTATAGGGAAGGGCCCAAATCAGCCCCAGCATTTT | CASSIGKGPNQPQHF
TRBJ2-3 | many | TRBD2 | TRBV7-3 | TGTGCCAGCAGCTTAAGTGGCAGCGGGAGTCTTGCAGATACGCAGTATTTT | CASSLSGSGSLADTQYF
TRBJ2-2 | many | NA | TRBV20-1 | TGCAGTGCTAGAGACTCAGGAACAGGGCCCACCGGGGAGCTGTTTTTT | CSARDSGTGPTGELFF
TRBJ2-6 | many | NA | TRBV9 | TGTGCCAGCAGGGAACAGGAGATGGAGTCGGCTGGGGCCAACGTCCTGACTTTC | CASREQEMESAGANVLTF
TRBJ1-1 | NA | NA | TRBV29-1 | TGCAGCGTTGAAGATACGGCTGGGGGTGGTCACACTGAAGCTTTCTTT | CSVEDTAGGGHTEAFF
TRBJ2-2 | many | TRBD2 | TRBV10-3 | TGTGCCATCAGGGCTAGCGGGAGTATCGGGGAGCTGTTTTTT | CAIRASGSIGELFF
TRBJ2-7 | NA | NA | TRBV11-2 | TGTGCCAGCAGCGTCGGGACCTCCTACGAGCAGTACTTC | CASSVGTSYEQYF
TRBJ2-4 | medium-sized | NA | TRBV6-4 | TGTGCCAGCAGACGGACTGGGCAGGCCAAAAACATTCAGTACTTC | CASRRTGQAKNIQYF